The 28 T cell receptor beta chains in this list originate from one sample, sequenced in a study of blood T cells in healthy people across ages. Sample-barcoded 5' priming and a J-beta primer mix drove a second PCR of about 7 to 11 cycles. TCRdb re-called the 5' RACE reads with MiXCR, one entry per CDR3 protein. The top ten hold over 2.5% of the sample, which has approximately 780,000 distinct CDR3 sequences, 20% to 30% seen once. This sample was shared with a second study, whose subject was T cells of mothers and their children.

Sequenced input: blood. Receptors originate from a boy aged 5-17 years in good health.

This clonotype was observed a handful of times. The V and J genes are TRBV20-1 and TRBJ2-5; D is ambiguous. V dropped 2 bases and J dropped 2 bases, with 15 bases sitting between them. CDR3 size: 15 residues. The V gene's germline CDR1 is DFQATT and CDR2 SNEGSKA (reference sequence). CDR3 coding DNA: TGCAGTGCTAGACGGCTGGTAGGACCTCAAGAGACCCAGTACTTC. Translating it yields CSARRLVGPQETQYF.

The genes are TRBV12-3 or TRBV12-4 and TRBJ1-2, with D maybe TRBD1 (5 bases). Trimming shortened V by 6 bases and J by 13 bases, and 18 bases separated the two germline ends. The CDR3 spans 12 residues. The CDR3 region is CASSPPGRSVTF. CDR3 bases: TGTGCCAGCAGCCCGCCAGGGCGGAGTGTCACCTTC.

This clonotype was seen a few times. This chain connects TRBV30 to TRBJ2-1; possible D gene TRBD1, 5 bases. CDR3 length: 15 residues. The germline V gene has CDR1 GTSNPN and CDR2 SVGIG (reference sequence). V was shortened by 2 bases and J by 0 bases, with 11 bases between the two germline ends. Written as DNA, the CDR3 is TGTGCCTGGAGTCGACAGATCAGCTCCTACAATGAGCAGTTCTTC. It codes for CAWSRQISSYNEQFF.

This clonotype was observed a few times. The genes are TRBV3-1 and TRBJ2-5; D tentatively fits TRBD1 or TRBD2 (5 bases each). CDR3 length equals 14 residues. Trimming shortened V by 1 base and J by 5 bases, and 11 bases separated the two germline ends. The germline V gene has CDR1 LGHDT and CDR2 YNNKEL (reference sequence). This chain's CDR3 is CASSQVGVGETQYF. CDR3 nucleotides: TGTGCCAGCAGCCAAGTGGGGGTCGGGGAGACCCAGTACTTC.

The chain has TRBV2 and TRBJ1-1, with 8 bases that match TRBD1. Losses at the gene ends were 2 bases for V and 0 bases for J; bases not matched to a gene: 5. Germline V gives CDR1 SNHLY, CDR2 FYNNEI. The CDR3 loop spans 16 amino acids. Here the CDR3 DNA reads TGTGCCAGCAGTGAACAGGGGGCTGGGATGAACACTGAAGCTTTCTTT. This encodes CASSEQGAGMNTEAFF.

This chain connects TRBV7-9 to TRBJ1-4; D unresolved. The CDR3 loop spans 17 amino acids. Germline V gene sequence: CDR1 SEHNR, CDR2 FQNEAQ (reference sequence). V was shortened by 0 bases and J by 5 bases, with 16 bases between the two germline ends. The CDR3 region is CASSLALTAVINEKLFF. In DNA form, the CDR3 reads TGTGCCAGCAGCTTAGCGTTGACGGCAGTAATAAATGAAAAACTGTTTTTT.

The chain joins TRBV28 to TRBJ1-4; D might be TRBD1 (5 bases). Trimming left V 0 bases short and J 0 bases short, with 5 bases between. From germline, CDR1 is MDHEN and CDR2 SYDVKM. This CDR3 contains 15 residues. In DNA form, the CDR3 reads TGTGCCAGCAGTTTATGGGGGGCAACTAATGAAAAACTGTTTTTT. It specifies CASSLWGATNEKLFF.

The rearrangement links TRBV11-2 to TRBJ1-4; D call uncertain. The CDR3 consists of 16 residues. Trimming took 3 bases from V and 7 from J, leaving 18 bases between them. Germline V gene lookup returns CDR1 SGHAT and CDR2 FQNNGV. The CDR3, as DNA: TGTGCCAGCAGCTTCCGGAGCCGAACCCTGGGTGAAAAACTGTTTTTT. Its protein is CASSFRSRTLGEKLFF.

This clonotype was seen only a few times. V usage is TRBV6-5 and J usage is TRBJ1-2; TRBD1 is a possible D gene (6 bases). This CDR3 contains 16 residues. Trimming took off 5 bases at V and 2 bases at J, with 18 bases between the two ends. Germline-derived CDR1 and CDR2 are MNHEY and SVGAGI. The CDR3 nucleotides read TGTGCCAGCAGTAACCCCTCTTTGACAGGAAACTATGGCTACACCTTC. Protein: CASSNPSLTGNYGYTF.

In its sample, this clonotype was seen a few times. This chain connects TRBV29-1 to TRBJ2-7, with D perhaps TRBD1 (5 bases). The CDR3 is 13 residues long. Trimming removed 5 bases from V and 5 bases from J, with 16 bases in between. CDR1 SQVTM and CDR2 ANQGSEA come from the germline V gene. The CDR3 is CSVPGPGLNEQYF. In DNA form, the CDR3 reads TGCAGCGTTCCGGGCCCAGGGTTAAACGAGCAGTACTTC.

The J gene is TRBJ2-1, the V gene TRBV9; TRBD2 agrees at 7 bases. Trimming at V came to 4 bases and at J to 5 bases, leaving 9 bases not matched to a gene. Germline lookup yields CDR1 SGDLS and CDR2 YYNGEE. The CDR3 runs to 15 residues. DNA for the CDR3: TGTGCCAGCAGCCTTGGGGGGGGGAAGAACAATGAGCAGTTCTTC. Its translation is CASSLGGGKNNEQFF.

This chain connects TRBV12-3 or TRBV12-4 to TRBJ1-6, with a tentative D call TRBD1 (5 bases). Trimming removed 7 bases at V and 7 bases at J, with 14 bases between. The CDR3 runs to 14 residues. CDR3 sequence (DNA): TGTGCCAGCACCGCGGGACTGGAAAATTCACCCCTCCACTTT. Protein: CASTAGLENSPLHF.

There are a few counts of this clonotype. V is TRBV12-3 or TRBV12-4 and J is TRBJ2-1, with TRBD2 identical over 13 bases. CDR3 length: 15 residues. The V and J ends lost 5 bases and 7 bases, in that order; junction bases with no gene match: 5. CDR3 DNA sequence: TGTGCCAGCAGTACTAGCGGGGGGGCCAGGAATGAGCAGTTCTTC. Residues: CASSTSGGARNEQFF.

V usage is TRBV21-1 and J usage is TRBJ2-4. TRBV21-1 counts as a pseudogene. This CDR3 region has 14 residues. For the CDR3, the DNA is TGTGCCAGCAGCAAAGGAGGCTCCAAAAACATTCAGTACTTC. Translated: CASSKGGSKNIQYF.

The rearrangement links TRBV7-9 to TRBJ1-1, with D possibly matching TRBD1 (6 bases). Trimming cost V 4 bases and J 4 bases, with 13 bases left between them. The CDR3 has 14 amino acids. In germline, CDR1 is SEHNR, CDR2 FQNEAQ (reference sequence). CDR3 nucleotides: TGTGCCAGCAGCTGGGGGAGGGGGGGCACTGAAGCTTTCTTT. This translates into CASSWGRGGTEAFF.

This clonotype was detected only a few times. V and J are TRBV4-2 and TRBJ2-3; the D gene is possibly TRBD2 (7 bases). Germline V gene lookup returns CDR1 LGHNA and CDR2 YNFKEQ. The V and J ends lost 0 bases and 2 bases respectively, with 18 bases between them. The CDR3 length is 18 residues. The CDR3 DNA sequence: TGTGCCAGCAGCCAAGATCTATTTAGGGGGGGGGCCACAGATACGCAGTATTTT. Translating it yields CASSQDLFRGGATDTQYF.

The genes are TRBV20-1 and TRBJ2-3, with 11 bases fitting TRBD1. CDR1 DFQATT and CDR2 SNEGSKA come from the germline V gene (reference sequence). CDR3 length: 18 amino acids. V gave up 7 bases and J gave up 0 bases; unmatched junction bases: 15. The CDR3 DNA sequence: TGCAGTGGGGTTACGGGACAGGGGGTCAGAGGGAGCACAGATACGCAGTATTTT. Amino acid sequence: CSGVTGQGVRGSTDTQYF.

In DNA form, the CDR3 reads TGCAGTGCACCCTGTCAGTCTGGCGAGCAGTACTTC. This codes for CSAPCQSGEQYF. The rearrangement links TRBV20-1 to TRBJ2-7; D not certain. Germline values: CDR1 DFQATT, CDR2 SNEGSKA (reference sequence). V lost 6 bases and J 6 bases, leaving 15 bases between the germline ends. The CDR3 is made up of 12 amino acids.

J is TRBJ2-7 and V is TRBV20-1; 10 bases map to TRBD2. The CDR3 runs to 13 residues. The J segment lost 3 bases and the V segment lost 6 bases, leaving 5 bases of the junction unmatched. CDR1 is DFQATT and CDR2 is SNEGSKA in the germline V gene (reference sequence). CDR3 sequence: CSAERTSGYEQYF. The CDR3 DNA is TGCAGTGCCGAAAGGACTAGCGGCTACGAGCAGTACTTC.

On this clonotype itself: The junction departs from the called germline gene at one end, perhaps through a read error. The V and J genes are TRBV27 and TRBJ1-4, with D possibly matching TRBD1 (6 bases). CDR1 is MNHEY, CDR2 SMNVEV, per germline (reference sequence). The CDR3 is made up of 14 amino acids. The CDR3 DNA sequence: TGTGTCAGCAGTCGGCGGACAGACAATGAAAAACTGTTTTTT. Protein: CVSSRRTDNEKLFF.

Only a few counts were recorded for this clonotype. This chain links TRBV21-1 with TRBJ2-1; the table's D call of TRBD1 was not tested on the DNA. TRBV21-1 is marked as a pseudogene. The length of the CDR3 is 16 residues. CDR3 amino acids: CASNERDREVYNEQFF. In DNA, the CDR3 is TGTGCCAGCAACGAGAGAGACAGGGAAGTATACAATGAGCAGTTCTTC.

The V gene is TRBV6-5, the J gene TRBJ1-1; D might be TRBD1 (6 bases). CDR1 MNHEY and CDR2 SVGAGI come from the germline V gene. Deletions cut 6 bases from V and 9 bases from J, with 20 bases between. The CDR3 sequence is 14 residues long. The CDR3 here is CASSPLQGIRKAFF. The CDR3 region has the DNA TGTGCCAGCAGCCCCCTACAGGGTATAAGGAAAGCTTTCTTT.

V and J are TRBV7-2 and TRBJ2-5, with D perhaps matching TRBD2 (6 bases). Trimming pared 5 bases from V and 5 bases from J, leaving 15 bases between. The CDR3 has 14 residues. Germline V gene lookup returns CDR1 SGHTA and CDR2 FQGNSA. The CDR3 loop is CASSGRDPTETQYF. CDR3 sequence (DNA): TGTGCCAGCAGCGGGCGGGACCCCACGGAGACCCAGTACTTC.

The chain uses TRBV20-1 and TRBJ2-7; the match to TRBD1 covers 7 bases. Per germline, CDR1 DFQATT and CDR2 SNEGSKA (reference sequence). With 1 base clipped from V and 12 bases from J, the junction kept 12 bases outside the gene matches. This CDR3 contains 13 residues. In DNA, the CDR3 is TGCAGTGCTAGAGGGGAAGGGGGCGACGCTTCGTACTTC. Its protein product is CSARGEGGDASYF.

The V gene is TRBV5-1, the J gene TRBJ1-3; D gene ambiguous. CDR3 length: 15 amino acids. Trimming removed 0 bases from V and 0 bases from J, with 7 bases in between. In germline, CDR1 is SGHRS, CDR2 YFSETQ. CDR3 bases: TGCGCCAGCAGCTTGGGCTCGGTCTCTGGAAACACCATATATTTT. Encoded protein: CASSLGSVSGNTIYF.

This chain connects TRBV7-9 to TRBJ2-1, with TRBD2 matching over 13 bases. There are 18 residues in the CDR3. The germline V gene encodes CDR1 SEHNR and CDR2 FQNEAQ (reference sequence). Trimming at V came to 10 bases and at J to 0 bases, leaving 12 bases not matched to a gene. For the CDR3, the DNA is TGTGCCACCTTCGGGGGACTAGCGGGGAGCCACTCCTACAATGAGCAGTTCTTC. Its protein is CATFGGLAGSHSYNEQFF. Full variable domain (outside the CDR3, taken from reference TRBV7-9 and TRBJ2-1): DTGVSQNPRHKITKRGQNVTFRCDPISEHNRLYWYRQTLGQGPEFLTYFQNEAQLEKSRLLSDRFSAERPKGSFSTLEIQRTEQGDSAMYLCATFGGLAGSHSYNEQFFGPGTRLTVL.

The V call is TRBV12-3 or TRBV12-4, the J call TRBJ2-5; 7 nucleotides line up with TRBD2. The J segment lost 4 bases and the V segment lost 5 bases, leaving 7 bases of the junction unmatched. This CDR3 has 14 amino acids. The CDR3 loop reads CASSPRSSGETQYF. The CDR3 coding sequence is TGTGCCAGCAGTCCCAGGTCTAGCGGAGAGACCCAGTACTTC.

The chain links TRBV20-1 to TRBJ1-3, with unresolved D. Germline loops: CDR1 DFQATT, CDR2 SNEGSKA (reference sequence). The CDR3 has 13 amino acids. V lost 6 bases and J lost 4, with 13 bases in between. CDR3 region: CSADPHEGNTIYF. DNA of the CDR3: TGCAGTGCCGACCCACACGAAGGAAACACCATATATTTT.